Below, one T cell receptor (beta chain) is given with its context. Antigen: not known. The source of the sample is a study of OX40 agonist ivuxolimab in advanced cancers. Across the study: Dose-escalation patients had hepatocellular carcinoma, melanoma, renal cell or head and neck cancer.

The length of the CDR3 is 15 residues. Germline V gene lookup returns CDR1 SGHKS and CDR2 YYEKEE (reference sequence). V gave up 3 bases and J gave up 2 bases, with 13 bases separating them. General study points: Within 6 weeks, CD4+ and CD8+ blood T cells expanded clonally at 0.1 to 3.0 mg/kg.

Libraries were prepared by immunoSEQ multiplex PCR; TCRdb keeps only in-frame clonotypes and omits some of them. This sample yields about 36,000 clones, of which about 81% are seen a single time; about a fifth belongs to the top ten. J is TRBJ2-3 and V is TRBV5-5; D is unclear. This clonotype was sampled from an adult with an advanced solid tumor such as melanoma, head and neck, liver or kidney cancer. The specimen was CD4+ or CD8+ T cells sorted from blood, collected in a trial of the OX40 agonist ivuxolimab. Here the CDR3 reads CASSYGPQFTDTQYF. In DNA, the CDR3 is TGTGCCAGCAGCTACGGGCCACAGTTCACAGATACGCAGTATTTT.